One and the same sample provided the 9 T cell receptor beta chains below, sequenced in a study of blood T cell repertoires in COVID-19. Using immunoSEQ multiplex PCR, the repertoire was profiled, and TCRdb retains in-frame clones only, with some absent. Of about 90,000 clones listed, about 80% are singletons. Sequencing was carried out using peripheral blood. These receptors all come from a man between 65 and 80 years old with acute or convalescent COVID-19.

This chain uses TRBV6-6 with TRBJ2-7; 8 positions agree with TRBD1. The germline CDR1 and CDR2 sequences are MNHNY and SVGAGI (reference sequence). The CDR3 has 13 residues. After removal of 2 bases from V and 7 bases from J, the junction contained 4 bases not matched to a gene. Here the CDR3 DNA reads TGTGCCAGCAGTTACGATACAGGGGGTGAGCAGTACGTC. It translates to CASSYDTGGEQYV.

This chain uses TRBV28 with TRBJ1-2; a possible D gene is TRBD1 (6 bases). Germline CDR1 and CDR2: MDHEN and SYDVKM. V was pared by 0 bases and J by 5 bases, with 10 bases between. The length of the CDR3 is 14 residues. The CDR3 reads CASSLWGRGYGYTF. CDR3 nucleotide sequence: TGTGCCAGCAGTTTATGGGGCAGGGGATATGGCTACACCTTC.

This clone was seen more than once but under ten times. This chain connects TRBV2 to TRBJ1-1, with 7 bases fitting TRBD1. Germline CDR1 SNHLY, CDR2 FYNNEI. Trimming at V came to 8 bases and at J to 4 bases, leaving 10 bases not matched to a gene. The CDR3 is 14 amino acids. CDR3 coding DNA: TGTGCCAGCTTGGCAGGGGGTTTTTCCACTGAAGCTTTCTTT. Residues: CASLAGGFSTEAFF.

The chain carries TRBV19 and TRBJ1-6; no reliable D call. V was clipped by 3 bases and J by 1 base, with 7 bases between them. Germline V gives CDR1 LNHDA, CDR2 SQIVND (reference sequence). The CDR3 is made up of 15 amino acids. CDR3 residues: CASSILESYNSPLHF. The CDR3 DNA follows: TGTGCCAGTAGTATTTTAGAGTCCTATAATTCACCCCTCCACTTT.

The chain recombines TRBV27 with TRBJ2-1, with a weak D call TRBD2 (5 bases). Germline V lookup: CDR1 MNHEY, CDR2 SMNVEV (reference sequence). With 4 bases removed from V and 4 bases from J, the gap between germline ends came to 8 bases. CDR3 length equals 13 residues. This CDR3 is CASSYGEYNEQFF. CDR3 nucleotides: TGTGCCAGCAGTTACGGGGAGTACAATGAGCAGTTCTTC.

The chain uses TRBV2 and TRBJ2-5, with 8 bases identical to TRBD2. Trimming removed 7 bases from V and 5 bases from J; junction bases left unmatched: 6. The CDR3 runs 13 residues. CDR1 and CDR2 (germline): SNHLY, FYNNEI. CDR3 nucleotides: TGTGCCAGCATTCGAGCGGGAGTGGAGACCCAGTACTTC. This encodes CASIRAGVETQYF.

This clone was picked up one time. The V and J genes are TRBV2 and TRBJ2-2; 7 bases agree with TRBD1. The germline V gene has CDR1 SNHLY and CDR2 FYNNEI. Unmatched junction bases numbered 4, after V lost 6 bases and J lost 0 bases. The CDR3 extends over 15 amino acids. CDR3 in DNA: TGTGCCAGCAGCCTGGACAGGTCGAACACCGGGGAGCTGTTTTTT. Its translation is CASSLDRSNTGELFF.

The chain uses TRBV5-6 and TRBJ1-1; 8 nucleotides match TRBD1. V dropped 0 bases and J dropped 0; count of bases not matched to a gene: 1. CDR1 is SGHDT, CDR2 YYEEEE, per germline. The CDR3 totals 15 residues. In DNA, the CDR3 is TGTGCCAGCAGCTTGGGACAGGGGATGAACACTGAAGCTTTCTTT. This encodes CASSLGQGMNTEAFF.

The V call is TRBV11-2, the J call TRBJ2-7; 10 bases are a match to TRBD2. V dropped 5 bases and J dropped 5; count of bases not matched to a gene: 12. This CDR3 is built from 16 residues. The germline V gene has CDR1 SGHAT and CDR2 FQNNGV. The CDR3 loop is CASSSNPGLASDEQYV. The CDR3 DNA follows: TGTGCCAGCAGCAGTAACCCGGGACTAGCGTCGGACGAGCAGTACGTC.